The 27 T cell receptor beta chains below were found in one sample sequenced in a study of cytomegalovirus exposure and HLA in healthy donors. PCR was performed using 60 Vbeta and 13 Jbeta primers. Generated by immunoSEQ multiplex PCR, the TCRdb table keeps only in-frame clones and is missing some. The data show roughly 150,000 clones, 82% seen once. The sample consisted of PBMCs. Receptors originate from a male donor in good health and CMV-seronegative.

The rearrangement joins TRBV5-4 to TRBJ2-7, with a possible D match to TRBD1 (5 bases). The germline V gene encodes CDR1 SGHNT and CDR2 YYREEE (reference sequence). The germline V and J ends were trimmed by 0 bases and 2 bases, with 9 bases remaining between them. This CDR3 region has 14 residues. CDR3 nucleotides: TGTGCCAGCAGCTTGGCAGGGCCAGCCTACGAGCAGTACTTC. Amino acid sequence: CASSLAGPAYEQYF.

Worth noting for this clone: One end of the junction does not line up with germline, which may come from a read error. The chain is built from TRBV7-8 and TRBJ2-7; D is perhaps TRBD2 (6 bases). Germline CDR1 reads SGHVS; CDR2 reads FQNEAQ. This CDR3 contains 13 residues. The CDR3 reads CASNLRRENEQYF. The CDR3 DNA is TGTGCCAGCAACTTAAGGAGGGAAAACGAGCAGTACTTC.

This rearrangement joins TRBV25-1 to TRBJ2-1, with D possibly matching TRBD1 (5 bases). Germline V gene lookup returns CDR1 MGHDK and CDR2 SYGVNS. This CDR3 is 15 amino acids long. Between the trimmed V and J ends, which lost 4 bases and 4 bases, there was a span of 14 bases. The CDR3 protein is CASSADQGWYNEQFF. In nucleotides, the CDR3 is TGTGCCAGCAGTGCCGACCAGGGATGGTACAATGAGCAGTTCTTC.

Only one count was recorded for this clone. This rearrangement joins TRBV28 to TRBJ1-2; 7 bases map to TRBD1. V gave up 5 bases and J gave up 6 bases; unmatched junction bases: 18. The CDR3 runs 17 residues. Germline assignment: CDR1 MDHEN and CDR2 SYDVKM. The CDR3 sequence is CASSTILLDRERDGYTF. The CDR3 DNA is TGTGCCAGCAGTACTATTCTTCTCGACAGGGAACGAGATGGCTACACCTTC.

The chain uses TRBV7-2 and TRBJ1-5; the D is unclear. Trimming removed 4 bases at V and 6 bases at J, with 16 bases between. This CDR3 has 15 amino acids. Germline assignment: CDR1 SGHTA and CDR2 FQGNSA. The CDR3: CASSWSDDYPQPQHF. The CDR3 DNA sequence: TGTGCCAGCAGCTGGTCTGACGACTACCCTCAGCCCCAGCATTTT. Using reference TRBV7-2 and TRBJ1-5 for the parts outside the CDR3, the full variable domain is GAGVSQSPSNKVTEKGKDVELRCDPISGHTALYWYRQSLGQGLEFLIYFQGNSAPDKSGLPSDRFSAERTGGSVSTLTIQRTQQEDSAVYLCASSWSDDYPQPQHFGDGTRLSIL.

V and J are TRBV5-1 and TRBJ2-2; D may be TRBD2 (6 bases). Germline V CDR1 and CDR2: SGHRS, YFSETQ. The CDR3 totals 15 residues. With 7 bases removed from V and 0 bases from J, the gap between germline ends came to 13 bases. This chain's CDR3 is CASGVGSSNTGELFF. The CDR3 nucleotides read TGCGCCAGCGGGGTCGGGAGTTCGAACACCGGGGAGCTGTTTTTT.

About this clone: This sample includes further DNA sequences coding for the same CDR3. The rearrangement links TRBV19 to TRBJ1-1; no clear D. V lost 0 bases to trimming and J lost 1 base, with 3 bases between them. Germline lookup yields CDR1 LNHDA and CDR2 SQIVND (reference sequence). The CDR3 is 13 residues long. The CDR3 bases are TGTGCCAGTAGTATAGATCGGAACACTGAAGCTTTCTTT. Translation: CASSIDRNTEAFF.

The chain carries TRBV18 and TRBJ2-5; D is ambiguous. CDR3 length equals 13 residues. Trimming took 3 bases from V and 1 from J, leaving 6 bases between them. Germline loops: CDR1 KGHSH, CDR2 LQKENI. The CDR3 protein is CASSPAAQETQYF. CDR3 DNA: TGTGCCAGCTCACCGGCGGCCCAAGAGACCCAGTACTTC.

The gene calls are TRBV19 and TRBJ1-2, with D unclear. Germline CDR1 and CDR2: LNHDA and SQIVND (reference sequence). The ends were cut back, 6 bases at V and 3 bases at J, with 8 bases in the middle. The CDR3 is 12 amino acids. The CDR3 loop reads CASRPGYYGYTF. In DNA, the CDR3 is TGTGCCAGTAGGCCGGGGTACTATGGCTACACCTTC.

The CDR3 region is CASSLRWSYEQYF. CDR3 sequence (DNA): TGTGCCAGCAGTCTGCGGTGGTCCTACGAGCAGTACTTC. The chain has TRBV27 and TRBJ2-7; D unresolved. Germline CDR1 reads MNHEY; CDR2 reads SMNVEV (reference sequence). The CDR3 is 13 amino acids. Trimming took 5 bases from V and 1 from J, leaving 9 bases between them.

The V call is TRBV14, the J call TRBJ1-1; no clear D gene. The CDR3 extends over 12 amino acids. Germline CDR1 SGHDN, CDR2 FVKESK. Trimming pared 1 base from V and 7 bases from J, leaving 7 bases between. The CDR3 spells CASSQGRGEAFF. DNA for the CDR3: TGTGCCAGCAGCCAAGGACGGGGTGAAGCTTTCTTT. The whole variable domain, filled in from reference TRBV14 and TRBJ1-1, reads EAGVTQFPSHSVIEKGQTVTLRCDPISGHDNLYWYRRVMGKEIKFLLHFVKESKQDESGMPNNRFLAERTGGTYSTLKVQPAELEDSGVYFCASSQGRGEAFFGQGTRLTVV.

The V and J genes are TRBV11-2 and TRBJ2-1; TRBD2 matches at 7 bases. The trim removed 10 bases at V and 4 bases at J, leaving 10 bases unmatched. The CDR3 has 14 residues. Germline CDR1 is SGHAT and CDR2 is FQNNGV. CDR3 in DNA: TGTGCCACAATGTCGGGGGAGGGTTACAATGAGCAGTTCTTC. Amino acids: CATMSGEGYNEQFF.

V is TRBV4-2 and J is TRBJ1-3; TRBD1 aligns across 10 bases. CDR3 length: 16 amino acids. Germline CDR1 and CDR2: LGHNA and YNFKEQ. Germline trimming cut 1 base from V and 8 bases from J; bases unmatched to any gene: 8. The CDR3 DNA follows: TGTGCCAGCAGCCAAGGCCGGGACAGGGGAGGGGACACCATATATTTT. Protein: CASSQGRDRGGDTIYF.

The CDR3 bases are TGTGCCAGCAGACAAACACCCAACACCGGGGAGCTGTTTTTT. It translates to CASRQTPNTGELFF. The chain joins TRBV6-4 to TRBJ2-2; D is undetermined. CDR3 length equals 14 residues. Germline CDR1 and CDR2: MRHNA and SNTAGT. Trimming left V 6 bases short and J 2 bases short, with 10 bases between.

The CDR3 reads CASSQGLGNQPQHF. The DNA of the CDR3 is TGTGCCAGCAGTCAGGGGTTAGGAAATCAGCCCCAGCATTTT. The chain carries TRBV28 and TRBJ1-5; D is possibly TRBD1 (6 bases). There are 14 residues in the CDR3. The germline CDR1 and CDR2 sequences are MDHEN and SYDVKM. Trimming took 5 bases from V and 4 from J, leaving 12 bases between them.

This clone appeared a single time. This chain uses TRBV30 with TRBJ1-5, with TRBD1 identical over 7 bases. The CDR3 has 20 residues. V lost 2 bases to trimming and J lost 0 bases; unmatched junction nucleotides: 19. CDR1 and CDR2 from the germline V gene are GTSNPN and SVGIG (reference sequence). As DNA, the CDR3 is TGTGCCTGGAGTAAACCTTATCGACAGGGACGAGGGTATAGCAATCAGCCCCAGCATTTT. Protein product: CAWSKPYRQGRGYSNQPQHF.

The sample holds a few counts of this clone. The J gene is TRBJ1-2, the V gene TRBV6-5, with TRBD1 matching over 7 bases. The germline CDR1 and CDR2 sequences are MNHEY and SVGAGI. The length of the CDR3 is 14 residues. V was clipped by 5 bases and J by 5 bases; unmatched bases: 8. The CDR3 DNA is TGTGCCAGCAGTAGGGGGCAATGGGGGTATGGCTACACCTTC. Protein: CASSRGQWGYGYTF.

The J gene is TRBJ2-7, the V gene TRBV6-1; TRBD1 aligns across 8 bases. V lost 5 bases to trimming and J lost 3 bases; unmatched junction nucleotides: 3. Germline V CDR1 and CDR2: MNHNS, SASEGT. The CDR3 runs 13 residues. The CDR3 DNA reads as TGTGCCAGCAGTAACGGACAGGGCTACGAGCAGTACTTC. Its protein product is CASSNGQGYEQYF.

V gene TRBV9 combines with J gene TRBJ1-1, with D perhaps TRBD1 (6 bases). The germline V gene encodes CDR1 SGDLS and CDR2 YYNGEE. The CDR3 sequence is 15 residues long. V shed 0 bases and J shed 1 base, with 10 bases lying between them. CDR3 sequence reads: CASSVGLQGNTEAFF. CDR3 in DNA: TGTGCCAGCAGCGTAGGGTTACAGGGGAACACTGAAGCTTTCTTT.

The chain employs TRBV15 and TRBJ1-5; 8 nucleotides match TRBD1. Germline lookup yields CDR1 LNHNV and CDR2 YYDKDF (reference sequence). Unmatched junction bases numbered 7, after V lost 1 base and J lost 5 bases. This CDR3 is built from 16 residues. The CDR3 spells CATSRGGQGVDQPQHF. The CDR3 bases are TGTGCCACCAGCAGAGGCGGACAGGGCGTCGATCAGCCCCAGCATTTT. Full variable domain (missing parts from reference TRBV15 and TRBJ1-5): DAMVIQNPRYQVTQFGKPVTLSCSQTLNHNVMYWYQQKSSQAPKLLFHYYDKDFNNEADTPDNFQSRRPNTSFCFLDIRSPGLGDTAMYLCATSRGGQGVDQPQHFGDGTRLSIL.

The rearrangement joins TRBV9 to TRBJ2-1; D is ambiguous. This CDR3 contains 13 residues. The germline V gene encodes CDR1 SGDLS and CDR2 YYNGEE. V was trimmed by 0 bases and J by 7 bases, leaving 8 bases between them. The CDR3 region is CASSVVPANEQFF. The CDR3 DNA follows: TGTGCCAGCAGCGTAGTCCCTGCGAATGAGCAGTTCTTC. The complete variable domain, with remaining parts taken from reference TRBV9 and TRBJ2-1, reads DSGVTQTPKHLITATGQRVTLRCSPRSGDLSVYWYQQSLDQGLQFLIQYYNGEERAKGNILERFSAQQFPDLHSELNLSSLELGDSALYFCASSVVPANEQFFGPGTRLTVL.

The chain has TRBV29-1 and TRBJ1-1, with TRBD1 as a possible D gene (5 bases). The CDR3 covers 13 residues. V was shortened by 4 bases and J by 4 bases, with 13 bases between the two germline ends. The germline gives CDR1 SQVTM, CDR2 ANQGSEA. This chain's CDR3 is CSVGGRGSTEAFF. CDR3 coding DNA: TGCAGCGTTGGGGGTCGGGGGAGCACTGAAGCTTTCTTT.

V is TRBV7-8 and J is TRBJ2-3; D call uncertain. The length of the CDR3 is 13 residues. V was shortened by 1 base and J by 5 bases, with 7 bases between the two germline ends. Germline CDR1 and CDR2: SGHVS and FQNEAQ. CDR3 DNA: TGTGCCAGCAGCTTAGTCTCAGTAGATACGCAGTATTTT. It encodes CASSLVSVDTQYF. The variable domain in full, completed from reference TRBV7-8 and TRBJ2-3, reads GAGVSQSPRYKVAKRGQDVALRCDPISGHVSLFWYQQALGQGPEFLTYFQNEAQLDKSGLPSDRFFAERPEGSVSTLKIQRTQQEDSAVYLCASSLVSVDTQYFGPGTRLTVL.

This rearrangement joins TRBV2 to TRBJ2-1; D is perhaps TRBD1 (6 bases). In germline, CDR1 is SNHLY, CDR2 FYNNEI. The CDR3 is 15 amino acids. The ends were cut back, 7 bases at V and 8 bases at J, with 21 bases in the middle. CDR3 loop: CASTDPNRVPYEQFF. The CDR3 coding sequence is TGTGCCAGCACCGACCCGAACAGGGTTCCCTATGAGCAGTTCTTC.

This clone was found a few times. The chain joins TRBV19 to TRBJ2-7, with D possibly being TRBD2 (5 bases). Germline CDR1 LNHDA, CDR2 SQIVND (reference sequence). V lost 1 base and J 4 bases, leaving 14 bases between the germline ends. This CDR3 is built from 15 residues. The CDR3 bases are TGTGCCAGTAGTATAGGTGTGGGAGCAAAGTACGAGCAGTACTTC. Translating gives CASSIGVGAKYEQYF.

The chain couples TRBV15 to TRBJ2-7; TRBD2 agrees at 8 bases. J was trimmed by 3 bases and V by 4 bases; bases with no gene match: 2. The CDR3 contains 13 residues. Germline-derived CDR1 and CDR2 are LNHNV and YYDKDF (reference sequence). The CDR3 sequence is CATSIAGGYEQYF. The DNA for the CDR3 is TGTGCCACCAGCATTGCGGGAGGCTACGAGCAGTACTTC.

The CDR3 spells CASNPSQGAEQYF. DNA for the CDR3: TGTGCCAGCAACCCATCGCAGGGGGCCGAGCAGTACTTC. V usage is TRBV6-5 and J usage is TRBJ2-7; 8 bases fit TRBD1. Germline V gives CDR1 MNHEY, CDR2 SVGAGI. Unmatched junction bases numbered 8, after V lost 7 bases and J lost 6 bases. This CDR3 has 13 residues.